A single sample is the source of the 32 T cell receptor beta chains below, sequenced in a study of T cell responses to AZD1222 COVID-19 vaccine. The repertoire was sequenced with immunoSEQ multiplex PCR; TCRdb's copy has only in-frame clones and lacks some. Of some 180,000 clones listed, about 93% are singletons. Sequences were derived from peripheral blood, sampled 28 days after the second dose of the MenACWY control vaccine. All receptors come from an adult who received the MenACWY meningococcal vaccine as a control.

The chain joins TRBV19 to TRBJ1-2; 8 bases agree with TRBD1. Germline trimming cut 6 bases from V and 4 bases from J; bases unmatched to any gene: 7. This CDR3 spans 14 amino acids. The V gene's germline CDR1 is LNHDA and CDR2 SQIVND (reference sequence). The DNA of the CDR3 is TGTGCCAGTAGGGCGGACAGGGCCCCCTATGGCTACACCTTC. The encoded protein is CASRADRAPYGYTF.

The chain couples TRBV28 to TRBJ1-2; no clear D. This CDR3 spans 12 amino acids. Germline V gene data show CDR1 as MDHEN and CDR2 as SYDVKM. The V and J ends lost 3 bases and 7 bases respectively, with 9 bases between them. The CDR3 DNA reads as TGTGCCAGCAGTTTCCGGTTCTCTGGCTACACCTTC. Translated: CASSFRFSGYTF.

The chain links TRBV19 to TRBJ1-2; D remains unclear. Per germline, CDR1 LNHDA and CDR2 SQIVND (reference sequence). V was shortened by 6 bases and J by 4 bases, with 12 bases between the two germline ends. The CDR3 is made up of 13 amino acids. CDR3 DNA sequence: TGTGCCAGTAGCGCTACCTTGGGCTATGGCTACACCTTC. Its protein product is CASSATLGYGYTF.

The V and J genes are TRBV2 and TRBJ2-7; no clear D. V lost 3 bases and J 1 base, leaving 10 bases between the germline ends. CDR1 and CDR2 from the germline V gene are SNHLY and FYNNEI. The CDR3 is 14 residues long. CDR3 bases: TGTGCCAGCAGTGATCTCGGCTTTTCCTACGAGCAGTACTTC. Translating gives CASSDLGFSYEQYF.

This chain links TRBV11-2 with TRBJ2-7; no clear D gene. CDR1 is SGHAT and CDR2 is FQNNGV in the germline V gene. The germline V and J ends were trimmed by 1 base and 2 bases, with 9 bases remaining between them. The CDR3 extends over 14 amino acids. In DNA, the CDR3 is TGTGCCAGCAGCTTAGGCCTGCAAGCCTACGAGCAGTACTTC. As protein: CASSLGLQAYEQYF.

The genes are TRBV19 and TRBJ1-2, with 10 bases that match TRBD1. V lost 5 bases, J lost 4 bases, and 4 bases stayed unmatched. This CDR3 is 14 amino acids long. The germline gives CDR1 LNHDA, CDR2 SQIVND (reference sequence). CDR3 in DNA: TGTGCCAGTAGTCCCCGGACAGGGGGCTATGGCTACACCTTC. Amino acid sequence: CASSPRTGGYGYTF.

The chain employs TRBV7-3 and TRBJ1-6; D may be TRBD1 (5 bases). The germline CDR1 and CDR2 sequences are SGHTA and FQGTGA. Trimming took 4 bases from V and 10 from J, leaving 11 bases between them. The CDR3 contains 13 residues. CDR3 in DNA: TGTGCCAGCAGCTCCGGGGGGAGATCACCCCTCCACTTT. Translated: CASSSGGRSPLHF. Variable domain in full (rest from reference TRBV7-3 and TRBJ1-6): GAGVSQTPSNKVTEKGKYVELRCDPISGHTALYWYRQSLGQGPEFLIYFQGTGAADDSGLPNDRFFAVRPEGSVSTLKIQRTERGDSAVYLCASSSGGRSPLHFGNGTRLTVT.

V gene TRBV7-3 combines with J gene TRBJ2-1; 9 nucleotides line up with TRBD1. The J segment lost 8 bases and the V segment lost 4 bases, leaving 6 bases of the junction unmatched. The CDR3 totals 14 residues. Per germline, CDR1 SGHTA and CDR2 FQGTGA. The CDR3 protein is CASSSGQGRHEQFF. In DNA form, the CDR3 reads TGTGCCAGCAGCTCCGGACAGGGGAGGCATGAGCAGTTCTTC.

This clone has a handful of counts. V gene TRBV7-8 combines with J gene TRBJ1-2; no clear D. Between the trimmed V and J ends, which lost 2 bases and 8 bases, there was a span of 12 bases. Germline lookup yields CDR1 SGHVS and CDR2 FQNEAQ. CDR3 length: 13 residues. The DNA for the CDR3 is TGTGCCAGCAGCTTAAATGGAGGTGGAGGCTACACCTTC. Its translation is CASSLNGGGGYTF.

This chain uses TRBV2 with TRBJ1-1, with 9 bases that match TRBD1. The CDR3 is 14 residues long. V lost 8 bases to trimming and J lost 2 bases; unmatched junction nucleotides: 6. Per the germline V gene, CDR1 is SNHLY and CDR2 is FYNNEI. CDR3 DNA sequence: TGTGCCAGCGCCCGACAGGGGGTTAACACTGAAGCTTTCTTT. Its translation: CASARQGVNTEAFF.

This chain links TRBV12-5 with TRBJ2-7, with 9 bases that match TRBD2. The V segment lost 5 bases and the J segment 0 bases; nucleotides outside the gene matches: 5. Germline V gene data show CDR1 as LGHNT and CDR2 as FRNRAP. CDR3 length: 15 residues. In nucleotides, the CDR3 is TGTGCTAGTGGTGGTCGGACTAGCGCCTCCTACGAGCAGTACTTC. It is translated as CASGGRTSASYEQYF.

Only a few counts were recorded for this clone. V and J are TRBV7-2 and TRBJ1-5; D gene unclear. Germline CDR1 is SGHTA and CDR2 is FQGNSA. This CDR3 region has 14 residues. V lost 6 bases and J lost 0, with 9 bases in between. The CDR3 DNA is TGTGCCAGCAGTCCCCTTAATAGCAATCAGCCCCAGCATTTT. It yields the protein CASSPLNSNQPQHF.

The chain uses TRBV5-6 and TRBJ1-4, with TRBD1 matching over 8 bases. CDR3 length: 18 residues. Per the germline V gene, CDR1 is SGHDT and CDR2 is YYEEEE. J gave up 6 bases and V 4 bases, and 17 bases lay outside the gene matches. The CDR3 here is CASSLTAGQGTLYEKLFF. In DNA form, the CDR3 reads TGTGCCAGCAGCCTAACGGCCGGACAGGGCACACTATATGAAAAACTGTTTTTT.

The V call is TRBV2, the J call TRBJ2-1; TRBD1 is a possible D gene (5 bases). Germline V lookup: CDR1 SNHLY, CDR2 FYNNEI. The CDR3 covers 13 residues. Trimming took 6 bases from V and 4 from J, leaving 10 bases between them. Here the CDR3 DNA reads TGTGCCAGCAGGAACGACAGATACAATGAGCAGTTCTTC. As protein: CASRNDRYNEQFF.

The genes are TRBV7-8 and TRBJ1-2; perhaps TRBD1 as D (6 bases). Germline CDR1 reads SGHVS; CDR2 reads FQNEAQ. V lost 3 bases to trimming and J lost 4 bases, with 15 bases between them. The CDR3 is 15 residues long. The CDR3 DNA sequence: TGTGCCAGCAGCTTGGCTAAATTAGGGGGCTATGGCTACACCTTC. Its translation is CASSLAKLGGYGYTF.

This sequence joins TRBV30 and TRBJ1-1; D is uncertain. CDR1 is GTSNPN, CDR2 SVGIG, per germline (reference sequence). This CDR3 has 13 residues. Trimming cost V 1 base and J 2 bases, with 8 bases left between them. The CDR3 here is CAWSGHVNTEAFF. CDR3 DNA: TGTGCCTGGAGTGGACACGTAAACACTGAAGCTTTCTTT.

The chain combines TRBV5-6 with TRBJ2-5; 11 positions agree with TRBD2. CDR1 and CDR2 (germline): SGHDT, YYEEEE. The CDR3 extends over 15 amino acids. V trimming: 4 bases; J trimming: 4 bases; junction bases outside the gene matches: 6. The CDR3 spells CASSRLLAGGETQYF. In DNA, the CDR3 is TGTGCCAGCAGCCGCCTTCTAGCGGGGGGAGAGACCCAGTACTTC.

The genes are TRBV13 and TRBJ2-7; 7 bases agree with TRBD2. Germline V lookup: CDR1 PRHDT, CDR2 FYEKMQ (reference sequence). The J segment lost 0 bases and the V segment lost 5 bases, leaving 7 bases of the junction unmatched. The CDR3 is made up of 15 amino acids. The CDR3 spells CASSPTGGSSYEQYF. CDR3 DNA: TGTGCCAGCAGCCCGACGGGGGGAAGCTCCTACGAGCAGTACTTC.

The chain carries TRBV29-1 and TRBJ2-1; TRBD1 agrees at 10 bases. The germline V gene encodes CDR1 SQVTM and CDR2 ANQGSEA. There are 13 residues in the CDR3. The V segment lost 8 bases and the J segment 9 bases; nucleotides outside the gene matches: 10. DNA for the CDR3: TGCAGCACGACCGGGACAGGGGTATTTGAGCAGTTCTTC. It is translated as CSTTGTGVFEQFF.

The gene calls are TRBV24-1 and TRBJ2-6; TRBD1 agrees at 8 bases. Looked up from germline, CDR1 is KGHDR and CDR2 is SFDVKD. The V and J ends lost 5 bases and 0 bases, in that order; junction bases with no gene match: 5. The CDR3 totals 17 residues. For the CDR3, the DNA is TGTGCCACCAGTGGGGGACAGGATAGCTCTGGGGCCAACGTCCTGACTTTC. Amino acids: CATSGGQDSSGANVLTF.

This clone was recorded once. V gene TRBV6-5 combines with J gene TRBJ2-7, with no clear D. Germline lookup yields CDR1 MNHEY and CDR2 SVGAGI. Trimming shortened V by 7 bases and J by 0 bases, and 16 bases separated the two germline ends. The CDR3 is made up of 15 amino acids. CDR3 amino acids: CASNPGRVSSYEQYF. The DNA of the CDR3 is TGTGCCAGCAACCCCGGACGGGTGAGCTCCTACGAGCAGTACTTC.

The chain links TRBV12-3 or TRBV12-4 to TRBJ1-2, with 7 bases aligning to TRBD1. The CDR3 contains 13 residues. The V gene end was trimmed by 6 bases and the J gene end by 8 bases; junction bases not matched to a gene: 9. DNA for the CDR3: TGTGCCAGCAGCCTAGGACAGGCACCGGGCTACACCTTC. It yields the protein CASSLGQAPGYTF.

The chain links TRBV5-6 to TRBJ1-2, with D tentatively TRBD1 (5 bases). Germline assignment: CDR1 SGHDT and CDR2 YYEEEE. The CDR3 spans 15 residues. With 0 bases removed from V and 4 bases from J, the gap between germline ends came to 13 bases. Written as DNA, the CDR3 is TGTGCCAGCAGCTTGGCCGGGGGGTTCGGCTATGGCTACACCTTC. Protein: CASSLAGGFGYGYTF.

The V and J genes are TRBV2 and TRBJ1-2; 9 bases line up with TRBD1. Germline V lookup: CDR1 SNHLY, CDR2 FYNNEI. J lost 6 bases, V lost 9 bases, and 5 bases had no gene match. CDR3 length: 12 residues. In DNA form, the CDR3 reads TGTGCCAGTTACAGGGGGCGCAATGGCTACACCTTC. Translation gives CASYRGRNGYTF.

This chain uses TRBV5-4 with TRBJ1-2; TRBD1 matches 7 bases. Trimming cost V 2 bases and J 6 bases; bases outside gene matches: 4. The CDR3 runs 13 residues. The V gene's germline CDR1 is SGHNT and CDR2 YYREEE (reference sequence). The CDR3: CASSFTGEDGYTF. The DNA of the CDR3 is TGTGCCAGCAGCTTCACAGGGGAGGATGGCTACACCTTC.

The J gene is TRBJ2-7, the V gene TRBV14; 9 bases line up with TRBD2. V lost 7 bases, J lost 1 base, and 2 bases stayed unmatched. There are 13 residues in the CDR3. Germline V CDR1 and CDR2: SGHDN, FVKESK. CDR3 in amino acids: CASKTSGSYEQYF. Written as DNA, the CDR3 is TGTGCCAGCAAGACTAGCGGTTCCTACGAGCAGTACTTC.

The chain recombines TRBV28 with TRBJ1-2; D is unresolved. The CDR3 is 12 residues long. V dropped 4 bases and J dropped 3 bases, with 6 bases sitting between them. Germline V gene data show CDR1 as MDHEN and CDR2 as SYDVKM. The CDR3 coding sequence is TGTGCCAGCAGTTCTGGAGACTATGGCTACACCTTC. Residues: CASSSGDYGYTF.

This chain joins TRBV10-1 and TRBJ1-2; 7 nucleotides match TRBD1. Germline assignment: CDR1 WNHNN and CDR2 SYGVQD (reference sequence). The junction had 8 bases not matched to a gene; V was cut back by 0 bases and J by 7 bases. The length of the CDR3 is 15 residues. The CDR3 DNA is TGCGCCAGCAGTGAGTCGATCGCGACAGGGATTGGCTACACCTTC. This codes for CASSESIATGIGYTF.

This clone was counted a few times. The chain is built from TRBV5-4 and TRBJ2-2, with a tentative D call TRBD1 (6 bases). This CDR3 comprises 15 residues. Trimming shortened V by 0 bases and J by 4 bases, and 10 bases separated the two germline ends. Germline CDR1 is SGHNT and CDR2 is YYREEE (reference sequence). The CDR3 nucleotides are TGTGCCAGCAGCTTGGCCAGGGGTCTCACCGGGGAGCTGTTTTTT. Translating gives CASSLARGLTGELFF.

The V and J genes are TRBV27 and TRBJ2-5; 12 positions match TRBD1. After removal of 5 bases from V and 0 bases from J, the junction contained 4 bases not matched to a gene. CDR3 length: 16 residues. Germline V gene sequence: CDR1 MNHEY, CDR2 SMNVEV (reference sequence). Here the CDR3 reads CASSVGTGGYQETQYF. The CDR3 DNA reads as TGTGCCAGCAGTGTCGGGACAGGGGGCTACCAAGAGACCCAGTACTTC.

The chain has TRBV11-2 and TRBJ1-1; 7 bases fit TRBD1. This CDR3 region has 15 residues. The V gene's germline CDR1 is SGHAT and CDR2 FQNNGV. J was trimmed by 5 bases and V by 6 bases; bases with no gene match: 12. DNA for the CDR3: TGTGCCAGCAGGTACACCGGGACAGCCTCAACTGAAGCTTTCTTT. Protein: CASRYTGTASTEAFF. The variable domain in full, completed from reference TRBV11-2 and TRBJ1-1, reads EAGVAQSPRYKIIEKRQSVAFWCNPISGHATLYWYQQILGQGPKLLIQFQNNGVVDDSQLPKDRFSAERLKGVDSTLKIQPAKLEDSAVYLCASRYTGTASTEAFFGQGTRLTVV.

J is TRBJ1-1 and V is TRBV20-1; D uncertain. This CDR3 spans 10 amino acids. Per germline, CDR1 DFQATT and CDR2 SNEGSKA (reference sequence). The V gene lost 1 base and the J gene lost 10 bases, with 7 bases spanning the gap. DNA of the CDR3: TGCAGTGCTAGAGTGGAGGTAGCTTTCTTT. This codes for CSARVEVAFF.